This T cell receptor beta chain was captured by sequencing in a study of human T cells and chemical hapten exposure. On the study more broadly: Patients were mainly female, each with alopecia areata, totalis or universalis.

The study's library attached unique molecular identifiers to single cDNA molecules. TCRdb redid the calling of the RACE reads with MiXCR, one entry per CDR3 protein. The sample contains some 80,000 distinct CDR3 sequences, around 9.6% of which appear only once. The study's findings and limits: Expanded TCRs created a significantly greater count of big CDR3 similarity clusters than controls did. With patch test score, the counts of PT1 expanded TCRs showed a positive correlation.

Time point here: patch test 2, 6 weeks after DPC sensitization. Sample treatment: therapeutic diphenylcyclopropenone sensitization with weekly scalp DPC. The CDR3 spans 14 residues. From germline, CDR1 is MNHEY and CDR2 SVGEGT. Between the trimmed V and J ends, which lost 0 bases and 4 bases, there was a span of 7 bases. This clonotype was seen more than once but under ten times. As yet, its antigen is unknown. The material sequenced was whole blood, taken in connection with sensitization to the hapten diphenylcyclopropenone (DPC). V usage is TRBV6-2 or TRBV6-3 and J usage is TRBJ2-1; unclear D gene. The TCR comes from a woman aged 25 to 39 with alopecia areata. Some clones in this sample may be carry-over from other donors' samples. CDR3 in amino acids: CASSYSQDYNEQFF. CDR3 DNA sequence: TGTGCCAGCAGTTACTCTCAGGATTACAATGAGCAGTTCTTC.